The 16 T cell receptor beta chains in this list originate from one sample, sequenced in a study of cytomegalovirus exposure and HLA in healthy donors. With 60 Vbeta and 13 Jbeta primers, the PCR was carried out. Here immunoSEQ multiplex PCR was the method, and the copy in TCRdb shows in-frame clones only, minus some. The sample holds 150,000 to 200,000 clones, roughly 75% seen once. Sequencing used PBMCs. The source is a male donor in good health and CMV-seronegative.

The chain has TRBV7-9 and TRBJ1-2, with TRBD1 matching 8 bases. CDR1 is SEHNR, CDR2 FQNEAQ, per germline (reference sequence). CDR3 size: 14 residues. Germline trimming cut 5 bases from V and 7 bases from J; bases unmatched to any gene: 9. This CDR3 reads CASSRQGRGFGYTF. In nucleotides, the CDR3 is TGTGCCAGCAGCCGACAGGGGAGAGGGTTTGGCTACACCTTC.

This chain uses TRBV19 with TRBJ2-7; perhaps TRBD1 as D (6 bases). Germline assignment: CDR1 LNHDA and CDR2 SQIVND (reference sequence). This CDR3 has 14 amino acids. The ends were cut back, 5 bases at V and 6 bases at J, with 17 bases in the middle. DNA of the CDR3: TGTGCCAGTAGTCAGGGGACACCAGGAGGCGAGCAGTACTTC. Translation: CASSQGTPGGEQYF.

This chain links TRBV6-5 with TRBJ2-7; 7 nucleotides match TRBD1. Germline V gene sequence: CDR1 MNHEY, CDR2 SVGAGI. J lost 4 bases, V lost 0 bases, and 9 bases had no gene match. The CDR3 runs to 16 residues. The CDR3 protein is CASSYSLPLQGYEQYF. CDR3 DNA: TGTGCCAGCAGTTACTCGCTCCCCCTACAGGGGTACGAGCAGTACTTC.

This clone was counted only a few times. The chain couples TRBV5-8 to TRBJ1-1, with TRBD1 as a possible D gene (5 bases). V lost 2 bases to trimming and J lost 0 bases, with 8 bases between them. The germline V gene encodes CDR1 SGHTS and CDR2 YDEGEE. CDR3 length: 14 amino acids. DNA for the CDR3: TGTGCCAGCAGCTTTCGGGGGATGAACACTGAAGCTTTCTTT. It translates to CASSFRGMNTEAFF. The full variable domain, in which reference TRBV5-8 and TRBJ1-1 provide the parts outside the CDR3, is EAGVTQSPTHLIKTRGQQATLRCSPISGHTSVYWYQQALGLGLQFLLWYDEGEERNRGNFPPRFSGRQFPNYSSELNVNALELEDSALYLCASSFRGMNTEAFFGQGTRLTVV.

The chain couples TRBV5-6 to TRBJ2-2; maybe TRBD1 (5 bases). Germline V gene data show CDR1 as SGHDT and CDR2 as YYEEEE. The CDR3 sequence is 15 residues long. V dropped 0 bases and J dropped 5 bases, with 11 bases sitting between them. The CDR3 protein is CASSLVGVRTGELFF. CDR3 DNA: TGTGCCAGCAGCTTGGTAGGGGTTAGGACCGGGGAGCTGTTTTTT.

The chain carries TRBV28 and TRBJ2-7; D gene ambiguous. The germline V and J ends were trimmed by 3 bases and 2 bases, with 5 bases remaining between them. The CDR3 contains 12 residues. CDR1 is MDHEN and CDR2 is SYDVKM in the germline V gene. This CDR3 is CASSFPAYEQYF. For the CDR3, the DNA is TGTGCCAGCAGTTTCCCAGCCTACGAGCAGTACTTC.

This sequence joins TRBV27 and TRBJ2-7, with D perhaps matching TRBD1 (6 bases). This CDR3 contains 14 residues. Per germline, CDR1 MNHEY and CDR2 SMNVEV (reference sequence). The V end lost 6 bases, the J end lost 0 bases, and 12 bases lay between the germline ends. The CDR3 here is CASRLTGSSYEQYF. CDR3 sequence (DNA): TGTGCCAGCAGGTTGACAGGCAGCTCCTACGAGCAGTACTTC.

The chain combines TRBV6-5 with TRBJ2-2; D may be TRBD2 (6 bases). With 6 bases removed from V and 7 bases from J, the gap between germline ends came to 15 bases. Germline V gene sequence: CDR1 MNHEY, CDR2 SVGAGI. The CDR3 is made up of 14 amino acids. CDR3 region: CASRGGSWVGELFF. The CDR3 bases are TGTGCCAGCAGGGGGGGTAGCTGGGTCGGGGAGCTGTTTTTT.

V gene TRBV5-1 combines with J gene TRBJ2-1; TRBD2 agrees at 12 bases. Germline V gene data show CDR1 as SGHRS and CDR2 as YFSETQ. Trimming took 6 bases from V and 7 from J; bases not matched to a gene: 11. This CDR3 region has 16 residues. The CDR3 region is CASTWVRTSGTNEQFF. DNA for the CDR3: TGCGCCAGCACATGGGTGAGGACTAGCGGGACTAATGAGCAGTTCTTC.

The V gene is TRBV2, the J gene TRBJ2-5, with D possibly being TRBD2 (6 bases). The CDR3 extends over 14 amino acids. From germline, CDR1 is SNHLY and CDR2 FYNNEI. Deletions cut 4 bases from V and 0 bases from J, with 9 bases between. The CDR3 DNA reads TGTGCCAGCAGTGCCGGGACTTACCAAGAGACCCAGTACTTC. Translating gives CASSAGTYQETQYF. Filled out from reference TRBV2 and TRBJ2-5, the complete variable domain reads EPEVTQTPSHQVTQMGQEVILRCVPISNHLYFYWYRQILGQKVEFLVSFYNNEISEKSEIFDDQFSVERPDGSNFTLKIRSTKLEDSAMYFCASSAGTYQETQYFGPGTRLLVL.

J is TRBJ1-1 and V is TRBV2; D is undetermined. Trimming shortened V by 0 bases and J by 1 base, and 6 bases separated the two germline ends. The CDR3 sequence is 14 residues long. Germline CDR1 is SNHLY and CDR2 is FYNNEI. The CDR3 DNA sequence: TGTGCCAGCAGTGAAGCAATCCGGAACACTGAAGCTTTCTTT. This sequence encodes CASSEAIRNTEAFF.

This sequence joins TRBV5-8 and TRBJ1-2; the match to TRBD1 covers 7 bases. The CDR3 covers 15 residues. Germline CDR1 and CDR2: SGHTS and YDEGEE. V shed 2 bases and J 0 bases; nucleotides not matched to a gene: 4. CDR3 coding DNA: TGTGCCAGCAGCTTCGGACAGGCAGCTAACTATGGCTACACCTTC. This gives the protein CASSFGQAANYGYTF.

V is TRBV28 and J is TRBJ1-2; 8 positions match TRBD1. The CDR3 has 14 amino acids. V shed 3 bases and J 6 bases; nucleotides not matched to a gene: 6. Germline values: CDR1 MDHEN, CDR2 SYDVKM. The chain's CDR3 is CASSLLGQAHGYTF. The CDR3 coding sequence is TGTGCCAGCAGTTTGTTGGGACAGGCCCATGGCTACACCTTC.

The chain uses TRBV5-1 and TRBJ1-2; tentatively, D is TRBD1 (6 bases). This CDR3 has 14 residues. Trimming pared 6 bases from V and 5 bases from J, leaving 17 bases between. Germline CDR1 is SGHRS and CDR2 is YFSETQ. CDR3 bases: TGCGCCAGCACCCCCGTGGGCAGGGGTTATGGCTACACCTTC. As protein: CASTPVGRGYGYTF. Based on the CDR3 plus reference TRBV5-1 and TRBJ1-2, the full variable domain is KAGVTQTPRYLIKTRGQQVTLSCSPISGHRSVSWYQQTPGQGLQFLFEYFSETQRNKGNFPGRFSGRQFSNSRSEMNVSTLELGDSALYLCASTPVGRGYGYTFGSGTRLTVV.

The chain couples TRBV4-2 to TRBJ2-1; 12 bases line up with TRBD2. Germline loops: CDR1 LGHNA, CDR2 YNFKEQ. J gave up 8 bases and V 3 bases, and 8 bases lay outside the gene matches. CDR3 length: 16 residues. In DNA form, the CDR3 reads TGTGCCAGCAGCCAGGCTAGCGGGGGGGCCCTGGATGAGCAGTTCTTC. Amino acid sequence: CASSQASGGALDEQFF.

DNA for the CDR3: TGTGCCAGCTCACTGGGACAGCAAGAGACCCAGTACTTC. Translated, it gives CASSLGQQETQYF. The chain carries TRBV18 and TRBJ2-5, with 7 nucleotides matching TRBD1. The CDR3 loop spans 13 amino acids. V lost 4 bases, J lost 2 bases, and 1 base stayed unmatched. Germline V CDR1 and CDR2: KGHSH, LQKENI. The full variable domain, in which reference TRBV18 and TRBJ2-5 provide the parts outside the CDR3, is NAGVMQNPRHLVRRRGQEARLRCSPMKGHSHVYWYRQLPEEGLKFMVYLQKENIIDESGMPKERFSAEFPKEGPSILRIQQVVRGDSAAYFCASSLGQQETQYFGPGTRLLVL.